Detailed here is one T cell receptor beta chain. Its target is not known. The data were obtained in a study of cytomegalovirus exposure and HLA in healthy donors. Study observations and caveats: Later genetic work tied a missense DCLRE1C variant to beta-chain V and J trimming.

Germline CDR1 MNHEY, CDR2 SMNVEV (reference sequence). Trimming pared 7 bases from V and 5 bases from J, leaving 17 bases between. The CDR3 consists of 15 residues. The study ran its PCR with 60 Vbeta and 13 Jbeta primers. Produced via immunoSEQ multiplex PCR; TCRdb's table is partial and in-frame only. The table records 90,000 to 150,000 clones, 74% of them present only once. Though probably carrying unrecorded immune exposures, donors were nominally healthy at sampling. The receptor was derived from a human donor in good health. This rearrangement joins TRBV27 to TRBJ2-2; a possible D gene is TRBD1 (5 bases). The sample comprised PBMCs. Written as DNA, the CDR3 is TGTGCCAGCACCCTCACCAGGGTTAGGACCGGGGAGCTGTTTTTT. This gives the protein CASTLTRVRTGELFF.